The T cell receptor beta chain described here comes from a study of control samples from healthy donors and cancer patients. Profiled with immunoSEQ multiplex PCR; TCRdb holds only in-frame clones, not every one. The sample contains 150,000 or so clones, around 90% of which appear only once. As to this clone: This sample also contains other DNA sequences that code for the same CDR3.

Germline loops: CDR1 DFQATT, CDR2 SNEGSKA (reference sequence). The V end was cut by 2 bases, the J end by 5 bases, with 3 bases between. This CDR3 has 10 amino acids. The source of this sequence is a man aged 30 to 45 in good health. The chain joins TRBV20-1 to TRBJ2-5; D ambiguous. Sequencing was performed on blood. The CDR3 loop is CSARRETQYF. The CDR3 nucleotides are TGCAGTGCTAGAAGGGAGACCCAGTACTTC.